Described below is a single T cell receptor beta chain sequence and its context. Its antigen is not known. For the second PCR, which ran for roughly 7 to 11 cycles, a sample-barcoded 5' primer and a J-beta primer mix were used. Every molecule of cDNA carried a tag from a template-switch adaptor with 12 random nucleotides. TCRdb re-analysed the 5' RACE reads in MiXCR, keeping a single row per CDR3 protein. The sample carries 890,000 or so distinct CDR3 sequences, 62% recorded once. The record originates from a study of blood T cells in healthy people across ages. Overall study context: Template switching recovered approximately one barcoded beta molecule for every two T cells.

In germline, CDR1 is SGHDN, CDR2 FVKESK. The CDR3 runs 17 residues. Trimming shortened V by 1 base and J by 7 bases, and 20 bases separated the two germline ends. Findings of the study overall: Long-lived donors exceeded aged donors in naive CD4+ cells and diversity.

The chain joins TRBV14 to TRBJ2-1, with D possibly matching TRBD2 (5 bases). The clonotype was recovered from a man aged 30-40 years in good health. Sequencing used blood. CDR3 nucleotide sequence: TGTGCCAGCAGCCAAGTCGGGTTCCGGACTGGCGGGAATGAGCAGTTCTTC. Translation gives CASSQVGFRTGGNEQFF.